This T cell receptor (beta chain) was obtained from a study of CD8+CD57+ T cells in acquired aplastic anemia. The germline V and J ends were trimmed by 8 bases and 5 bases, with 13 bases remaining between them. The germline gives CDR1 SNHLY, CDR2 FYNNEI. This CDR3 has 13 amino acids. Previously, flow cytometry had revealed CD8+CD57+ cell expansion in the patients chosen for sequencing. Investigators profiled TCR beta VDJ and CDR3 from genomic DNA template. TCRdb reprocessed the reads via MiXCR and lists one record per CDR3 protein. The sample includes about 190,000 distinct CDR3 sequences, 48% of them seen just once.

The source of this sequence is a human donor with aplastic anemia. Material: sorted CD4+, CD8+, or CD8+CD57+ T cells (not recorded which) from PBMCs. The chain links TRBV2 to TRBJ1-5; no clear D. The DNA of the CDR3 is TGTGCCAGCGATGGACGGGAGGATCAGCCCCAGCATTTT. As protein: CASDGREDQPQHF.